Below, 4 T cell receptor beta chains from the same sample are listed, as sequenced in a study of T cell repertoires in cytomegalovirus infection. TCRdb reprocessed the reads with MiXCR, giving one entry per CDR3 protein. The data show some 350,000 distinct CDR3 sequences, over 15% seen once. Sequenced: PBMCs. Receptors were obtained from a human donor in good health (CMV status not recorded). Some clones in this sample may be carry-over from other donors' samples.

This clonotype occurred a few times. The chain joins TRBV5-4 to TRBJ2-2; 8 bases map to TRBD2. The CDR3 runs to 16 residues. Germline CDR1 SGHNT, CDR2 YYREEE (reference sequence). The V segment lost 0 bases and the J segment 3 bases; nucleotides outside the gene matches: 4. This CDR3 reads CASSLGGGRYTGELFF. The CDR3, as DNA: TGTGCCAGCAGCTTGGGCGGCGGGAGGTACACCGGGGAGCTGTTTTTT.

The sample holds a few counts of this clonotype. The chain is built from TRBV7-6 and TRBJ2-7; D tentatively fits TRBD1 or TRBD2 (5 bases each). The CDR3 loop spans 15 amino acids. Germline CDR1 is SGHVS and CDR2 is FNYEAQ. Trimming removed 5 bases from V and 3 bases from J, with 17 bases in between. CDR3 sequence: CASSPQGRQNYEQYF. The CDR3 coding sequence is TGTGCCAGCAGCCCCCAGGGACGGCAAAACTACGAGCAGTACTTC.

This clonotype showed up many times. The chain joins TRBV7-2 to TRBJ2-5, with 13 bases identical to TRBD2. V lost 5 bases, J lost 5 bases, and 5 bases stayed unmatched. This CDR3 has 15 amino acids. The germline CDR1 and CDR2 sequences are SGHTA and FQGNSA. CDR3 sequence reads: CASSPGLAGVETQYF. The CDR3 bases are TGTGCCAGCAGCCCTGGACTAGCGGGAGTGGAGACCCAGTACTTC.

V usage is TRBV6-1 and J usage is TRBJ1-1, with TRBD1 identical over 8 bases. Germline V lookup: CDR1 MNHNS, CDR2 SASEGT. This CDR3 region has 14 residues. V gave up 6 bases and J gave up 3 bases; unmatched junction bases: 6. The CDR3 coding sequence is TGTGCCAGCAGCGAAACGGACAGGGACACTGAAGCTTTCTTT. Encoded protein: CASSETDRDTEAFF.